This T cell receptor (beta chain) comes out of a study of vaccination and CD4 T cells after COVID-19. V was pared by 3 bases and J by 2 bases, with 3 bases of the junction left unmatched. Germline assignment: CDR1 DFQATT and CDR2 SNEGSKA (reference sequence). CDR3 size: 13 residues. The assay that was used to sequence DNA from cultured CD4+ T cells was the Oncomine TCR Beta short-read assay. Each CDR3 protein gets one entry after TCRdb re-called the PCR reads with MiXCR. This sample has around 4,500 distinct CDR3 sequences, with about 41% found just once. This clonotype appeared a few times. Its target is unknown. Stated treatment: approximately 11-day PBMC culture with coronavirus spike peptide pools or control peptides (ViraFEST assay).

The TCR originated in a human donor who had recovered from COVID-19. J is TRBJ1-2 and V is TRBV20-1, with 7 bases that match TRBD1. Material: CD4+ T cells from blood, cultured in vitro. The DNA of the CDR3 is TGCAGTGCTAGGGAGGGACAGAACTATGGCTACACCTTC. Amino acid sequence: CSAREGQNYGYTF.